This TCR beta chain was sequenced in a study of shared clonotypes between healthy human individuals. Findings of the study overall: Generally, naive subsets (rather than memory subsets) showed larger estimated richness. It was the few donors that limited the genetic and exposure-history diversity represented.

TCRdb's copy holds only in-frame clones and misses some; the assay was immunoSEQ multiplex PCR. The sample lists 190,000 or so clones, approximately 61% occurring once. V lost 5 bases and J lost 3; bases outside the gene matches: 2. Germline CDR1 KGHSH, CDR2 LQKENI. This CDR3 is built from 14 residues. On this clone itself: As yet, its antigen is unknown.

Nashville, Tennessee was home to all donors, each a Caucasian adult. The chain joins TRBV18 to TRBJ2-1, with 9 bases fitting TRBD2. The sequence came from a man under 40 in good health. Sequencing input: memory CD4+ T cells sorted from blood. Subset of the sample: CD45RA-negative fraction. The CDR3 loop is CASSGLAIYNEQFF. CDR3 in DNA: TGTGCCAGCTCAGGACTAGCGATCTACAATGAGCAGTTCTTC.